This T cell receptor beta chain appears in the sequencing data of a study of T cell responses to AZD1222 COVID-19 vaccine. Note on this clone: Its antigen is unknown.

Study-wide results and limits: There were mostly white British donors and more females than males, and clonal diversity was possibly underestimated.

Produced via immunoSEQ multiplex PCR; TCRdb's table is partial and in-frame only. The sample holds under 150,000 clones; over 75% are singletons and the top ten take around 5.3%. The CDR3 is 12 amino acids. Trimming stripped 5 bases from V and 8 bases from J, with 12 bases between. CDR1 and CDR2 from the germline V gene are SGHTA and FQGNSA. Sequencing used peripheral blood, obtained 28 days after the second AZD1222 dose. The rearrangement joins TRBV7-2 to TRBJ1-2; D not certain. This clonotype was sampled from an adult who received the AZD1222 COVID-19 vaccine. The CDR3 spells CASSPDRGGYTF. CDR3 bases: TGTGCCAGCAGCCCCGACCGAGGCGGCTACACCTTC.